The sequence of this T cell receptor (beta chain) was determined in a study of CD8+ T cells in alopecia areata. General observations from the study: Normal scalp showed lower clonality than lesional scalp, especially alopecia totalis/universalis. Scalp samples also yield sequences of resident alphabeta T cells from normal skin.

Extracted RNA was reverse transcribed, and the resulting cDNA served as sequencing template. Clones were sequenced by immunoSEQ multiplex PCR, and TCRdb holds only the in-frame ones, with some missing. The sample includes around 270,000 clones, roughly 60% seen only once; the top ten take less than 2%. This sample's treatment: oral pan-JAK inhibitor, 5-10 mg twice daily. This clone occurred a few times. No antigen is known for it. This material consisted of CD4+ T cells sorted from blood, taken at week 24, from a patient treated with tofacitinib. This sequence originates from a human donor with alopecia areata.

The CDR3 DNA follows: TGTGCCAGCGGCGACAACAGGCGCGGCTACGAGCAGTACTTC. Translation: CASGDNRRGYEQYF. The gene calls are TRBV28 and TRBJ2-7; possible D gene TRBD1, 5 bases. Germline CDR1 reads MDHEN; CDR2 reads SYDVKM. Trimming left V 8 bases short and J 3 bases short, with 17 bases between. The length of the CDR3 is 14 residues.